The entry below describes one T cell receptor (beta chain). Its antigen is undetermined. TCRdb analysed the reads with MiXCR anew, one entry per CDR3 protein. This table has 170,000 or so distinct CDR3 sequences, about 15% appearing once. The record originates from a study of T cell repertoires in cytomegalovirus infection. The study, taken as a whole, reports: Cumulative public TCR beta family frequency identified CMV carriers with the relevant HLA.

The CDR3 extends over 15 amino acids. The V gene end was trimmed by 3 bases and the J gene end by 2 bases; junction bases not matched to a gene: 4. Per germline, CDR1 DFQATT and CDR2 SNEGSKA (reference sequence). The material sequenced was CD8+ T cells from PBMCs. The clonotype was recovered from a human donor in good health (CMV status not recorded). Some clones in this sample may be carry-over from other donors' samples. This chain uses TRBV20-1 with TRBJ2-3; 11 bases map to TRBD2. The CDR3 bases are TGCAGTGCTAGGACTAGCGGGGAGTTCACAGATACGCAGTATTTT. It translates to CSARTSGEFTDTQYF.